Sequencing of this T cell receptor (beta chain) was carried out in a study of T cells and Merkel cell carcinoma outcomes. Points from the study as a whole: Reportedly, T-cell repertoire with density predicts Merkel cell carcinoma outcomes.

A word on this clone: Its antigen is still unknown.

The V gene lost 5 bases and the J gene lost 3 bases, with 19 bases spanning the gap. The CDR3 contains 17 residues. Germline V gene lookup returns CDR1 SGHTA and CDR2 FQGTGA. The method was immunoSEQ multiplex PCR; TCRdb's version includes in-frame clones alone and lacks a portion of them. Of roughly 2,000 clones in the sample, more than 75% were seen once. The V call is TRBV7-3, the J call TRBJ2-2, with D possibly being TRBD2 (6 bases). This TCR was sampled from a human donor with Merkel cell carcinoma. Sequences were obtained from tumor tissue from Merkel cell carcinoma. The CDR3 is CASSATRDFADTGELFF. The CDR3 DNA reads TGTGCCAGCAGCGCCACTCGGGACTTCGCGGACACCGGGGAGCTGTTTTTT.